Listed below are T cell receptor beta chains from one sample, sequenced in a study of T cell repertoires in cytomegalovirus infection. What these receptors recognize is not known. TCRdb reprocessed the reads via MiXCR and lists one record per CDR3 protein. The table has some 800,000 distinct CDR3 sequences, about 27% seen once; the top ten hold around 13%. This material consisted of cultured CD8+ T cells from PBMCs, taken from culture after CMV antigen stimulation. Receptors originate from a human donor in good health (CMV status not recorded). Some clones in this sample may be carry-over from other donors' samples. The CDR3 runs from the conserved cysteine through the conserved F or W. The D gene is left open where the match is weak. Expanded clones get a size class; other rows say once, few or many, or leave the size out.

V	D	size	J	DNA	CDR3
TRBV19	NA	few	TRBJ2-1	TGTGCCAGTAGACTAGTGGCCTCAACCTACAATGAGCAGTTCTTC	CASRLVASTYNEQFF
TRBV28	TRBD1	NA	TRBJ1-1	TGTGCCAGCAGTACCCCGACAGGGAAAAACACTGAAGCTTTCTTT	CASSTPTGKNTEAFF
TRBV7-2	TRBD2	NA	TRBJ2-1	TGTGCCAGCAGCTTTAATTTAGCGGGGGGGCCCGGGGGGTATGAGCAGTTCTTC	CASSFNLAGGPGGYEQFF
TRBV29-1	NA	NA	TRBJ2-2	TGCAGCGTGTTCAGGGCCGGGGAGCTGTTTTTT	CSVFRAGELFF
TRBV4-1	TRBD1	NA	TRBJ1-1	TGTGCCAGCAGCCAAGCCAGGGGGATGGGCACTGAAGCTTTCTTT	CASSQARGMGTEAFF
TRBV6-1	TRBD1	few	TRBJ2-7	TGTGCCAGCTGGGACAGCTACGAGCAGTACTTC	CASWDSYEQYF
TRBV7-2	NA	many	TRBJ2-3	TGTGCCAGCACCCCCGGCTCGTATAGCACAGATACGCAGTATTTT	CASTPGSYSTDTQYF
TRBV19	NA	NA	TRBJ1-5	TGTGCCAGTAGTATCCAAACAGGATATAGCAATCAGCCCCAGCATTTT	CASSIQTGYSNQPQHF
TRBV12-3/TRBV12-4	TRBD1	few	TRBJ1-2	TGTGCCAGCAGGGGTGGGACAGGAACTAACTATGGCTACACCTTC	CASRGGTGTNYGYTF
TRBV5-6	NA	once	TRBJ2-1	TGTGCCAGCAGCTTGGTTCAGGGAAGTGAGCAGTTCTTC	CASSLVQGSEQFF
TRBV27	TRBD2	few	TRBJ2-3	TGTGCCAGCAGTTTCCAAGGACTAGCGGGGGGCCTAATAACAGATACGCAGTATTTT	CASSFQGLAGGLITDTQYF
TRBV7-2	TRBD2	few	TRBJ2-3	TGTGCCAGCACCCACCGCGGGGGAAGGACAGATACGCAGTATTTT	CASTHRGGRTDTQYF
TRBV6-5	NA	NA	TRBJ2-7	TGTGCCAGCAGTTACGTTGGGGTCACCTACGAGCAGTACTTC	CASSYVGVTYEQYF
TRBV7-8	NA	many	TRBJ2-3	TGTGCCAGCAGCTTAGCCCGAGTCGGACTTAGCACAGATACGCAGTATTTT	CASSLARVGLSTDTQYF
TRBV19	TRBD2	NA	TRBJ2-1	TGTGCCAGTAGTATTAGCGGGGGGCTTACCACGAGCTCCTACAATGAGCAGTTCTTC	CASSISGGLTTSSYNEQFF
TRBV27	NA	NA	TRBJ1-1	TGTGCCAGTAGGGTCTGGGGGAGGCGGAACACTGAAGCTTTCTTT	CASRVWGRRNTEAFF
TRBV24-1	TRBD1	few	TRBJ2-1	TGTGCCACCAGTGGGGACAGGGGGCCAGCCATCTCCTACAATGAGCAGTTCTTC	CATSGDRGPAISYNEQFF
TRBV5-6	NA	few	TRBJ2-3	TGTGCCAGCAGCTTGGGGGACGGAGTCACAGATACGCAGTATTTT	CASSLGDGVTDTQYF
TRBV7-8	TRBD1	NA	TRBJ2-1	TGTGCCAGCAGCTTAGGGGACAGGGCGGACAATGAGCAGTTCTTC	CASSLGDRADNEQFF
TRBV7-2	NA	many	TRBJ1-4	TGTGCCAGCAAGCAGGGAACTGCATATGCAACTAATGAAAAACTGTTTTTT	CASKQGTAYATNEKLFF
TRBV4-1	NA	few	TRBJ2-1	TGCGCCAGCAGCCAAGATGGTTTTGGGGACAATGAGCAGTTCTTC	CASSQDGFGDNEQFF
TRBV20-1	NA	once	TRBJ1-2	TGCAGTGCTAGAGACCCTGACGGTTCGGGTGGCTACACCTTC	CSARDPDGSGGYTF
TRBV10-3	NA	NA	TRBJ1-2	TGTGCCATCAGGACAGCTAACTATGGCTACACCTTC	CAIRTANYGYTF